These 16 T cell receptor beta chains share one sample of origin, sequenced in a study of tumor and adjacent non-tumor tissue in lung cancer. The template was RNA from unsorted bulk tissue. The normal lung tissue was taken more than 3 cm from the tumor edge. TCRbeta libraries were built with three rounds of nested PCR, modified from ARM-PCR. TCRdb itself ran the multiplex PCR reads through MiXCR, one entry per CDR3 protein. The sample consists of some 73,000 distinct CDR3 sequences, about four fifths of them appearing once. What was sequenced was distant non-tumor lung tissue. These TCRs come from a man aged 55 to 69 with non-small cell lung cancer.

This clonotype has just one count. The junction does not match germline at one end; this may be a read error. The V and J genes are TRBV6-1 and TRBJ2-1; 8 nucleotides match TRBD2. The CDR3 spans 15 residues. In germline, CDR1 is MNHNS, CDR2 SASEGT. The CDR3 loop is CATRTPGLGKDERFF. CDR3 nucleotides: TGTGCCACCCGAACCCCGGGACTAGGTAAGGATGAGCGGTTCTTC.

A single count supports this clonotype. Being one base from a much bigger clone, this may be a read error. The conserved final phenylalanine or tryptophan is absent from the CDR3, which likely points to a read error. The chain has TRBV12-3 or TRBV12-4 and TRBJ1-5; D may be TRBD1 (5 bases). The CDR3 consists of 14 residues. The V end was cut by 2 bases, the J end by 9 bases, with 14 bases between. CDR3 sequence (DNA): TGTGCCAGCAGTTTACCCTCGCCGGGGACGCCCCAGCATTCT. Encoded protein: CASSLPSPGTPQHS.

Comments on this clonotype: Mismatch with germline at one junction end may stem from a read error. The chain links TRBV5-5 to TRBJ1-1; TRBD1 might be the D (6 bases). Germline loops: CDR1 SGHKS, CDR2 YYEKEE (reference sequence). CDR3 length equals 14 residues. The CDR3 loop reads CASSLGQANTEAFF. In DNA, the CDR3 is TGTGCCAGCAGCTTGGGACAGGCTAACACTGAAGCCTTCTTT. Drawing the rest from reference TRBV5-5 and TRBJ1-1, the complete variable domain is DAGVTQSPTHLIKTRGQQVTLRCSPISGHKSVSWYQQVLGQGPQFIFQYYEKEERGRGNFPDRFSARQFPNYSSELNVNALLLGDSALYLCASSLGQANTEAFFGQGTRLTVV.

In the case of this clonotype: This CDR3 is missing its conserved last phenylalanine or tryptophan, likely due to a read error. This chain links TRBV6-6 with TRBJ1-1; D ambiguous. CDR3 size: 13 residues. The V end lost 6 bases, the J end lost 1 base, and 9 bases lay between the germline ends. CDR1 is MNHNY and CDR2 is SVGAGI in the germline V gene (reference sequence). The CDR3 sequence: CASSEYKNTEAFI. The CDR3 DNA reads TGTGCCAGCAGCGAATACAAGAACACTGAAGCTTTCATT.

The chain couples TRBV30 to TRBJ1-1, with TRBD1 matching over 7 bases. Trimming cost V 2 bases and J 4 bases; bases outside gene matches: 4. CDR3 size: 13 residues. Germline V CDR1 and CDR2: GTSNPN, SVGIG (reference sequence). DNA for the CDR3: TGTGCCTGGAGTACAGGGGTATGCACTGAAGCTTTCTTT. This translates into CAWSTGVCTEAFF.

A note on this clonotype: An end of the junction does not agree with germline; a read error may underlie this. The chain recombines TRBV29-1 with TRBJ2-1; TRBD2 aligns across 14 bases. The V gene's germline CDR1 is SQVTM and CDR2 ANQGSEA. The CDR3 contains 18 residues. CDR3 amino acids: CGVEGGTSGGPQYNEKFF. CDR3 nucleotide sequence: TGCGGCGTTGAAGGGGGGACTAGCGGGGGCCCCCAATATAATGAGAAGTTCTTC.

This clonotype appeared a few times. Since a much larger clone is just one base distant, this may be a read error. The CDR3 does not close with the conserved phenylalanine or tryptophan, likely indicating a read error. V gene TRBV20-1 combines with J gene TRBJ2-6, with 9 bases fitting TRBD1. The germline gives CDR1 DFQATT, CDR2 SNEGSKA (reference sequence). V was pared by 5 bases and J by 1 base, with 9 bases of the junction left unmatched. This CDR3 spans 17 amino acids. CDR3 protein: CSASPHRGLSGANVLTL. The CDR3 DNA is TGCAGTGCTTCTCCGCACAGGGGGCTGTCTGGGGCCAACGTCCTGACTCTC.

As regards this clonotype: Its ends do not fully match the called genes, so a read error is possible. The J gene is TRBJ2-7, the V gene TRBV6-6; weak D call: TRBD2 (6 bases). The CDR3 extends over 14 amino acids. CDR1 is MNHNY and CDR2 is SVGAGI in the germline V gene (reference sequence). In DNA form, the CDR3 reads TGTGACAGCAGCCCTAGCGAGAGAAATTGCGAGCAGTACTTC. Translating it yields CDSSPSERNCEQYF.

On this clonotype: Relative to the germline gene, one junction end is altered; a read error may explain this. The V gene is TRBV12-3 or TRBV12-4, the J gene TRBJ2-1, with TRBD2 matching over 10 bases. This CDR3 has 15 residues. In nucleotides, the CDR3 is TGTGCCAGCAGTTGGACTAGCGGAAGAAACAATGAGCAGCTCTTC. This codes for CASSWTSGRNNEQLF.

This clonotype appeared a single time. Sequence at one end of the junction differs from germline and may be a read error. This rearrangement joins TRBV6-5 to TRBJ1-5; D gene uncertain. The CDR3 loop spans 15 amino acids. The germline V gene encodes CDR1 MNHEY and CDR2 SVGAGI. CDR3 loop: CGSSYNGLGSQPQHF. The CDR3 nucleotides read TGTGGCAGCAGTTACAATGGACTGGGTAGTCAGCCCCAGCATTTT.

Notes on this clonotype: A much larger clone differs from this one at a single base, so this may be a read error. The chain combines TRBV6-5 with TRBJ2-5, with 10 bases identical to TRBD1. This CDR3 is built from 15 residues. Per germline, CDR1 MNHEY and CDR2 SVGAGI. CDR3 loop: CVSSYGTGAGETQYF. CDR3 nucleotides: TGTGTCAGCAGTTACGGGACAGGGGCAGGAGAGACCCAGTACTTC.

Comment on this clonotype: This may be a read error: a much more frequent sequence differs by one nucleotide. The rearrangement joins TRBV5-4 to TRBJ1-1; unclear D gene. Deletions cut 6 bases from V and 10 bases from J, with 22 bases between. The CDR3 extends over 14 amino acids. Germline lookup yields CDR1 SGHNT and CDR2 YYREEE (reference sequence). In DNA, the CDR3 is TGTGCCAGCACCTCGGGCGACACCTTCGGAGGAGCTTTCTTT. This encodes CASTSGDTFGGAFF.

Comment on this clonotype: This likely comes from a read error, as the CDR3 has no conserved phenylalanine or tryptophan at its end. This chain connects TRBV6-4 to TRBJ2-3, with D possibly TRBD1 on 5 matching bases. Germline values: CDR1 MRHNA, CDR2 SNTAGT. With 2 bases removed from V and 2 bases from J, the gap between germline ends came to 11 bases. This CDR3 has 15 residues. The CDR3 loop is CASSDGAEVTDTQYY. Written as DNA, the CDR3 is TGTGCCAGCAGTGACGGGGCAGAGGTCACAGATACGCAGTATTAT.

Points on this clonotype: A read error may account for a junction end that differs from germline. The chain joins TRBV5-4 to TRBJ1-6; D may be TRBD1 (6 bases). The CDR3 has 16 amino acids. Per the germline V gene, CDR1 is SGHNT and CDR2 is YYREEE (reference sequence). The CDR3 spells CASSPGLGANNSPLHF. The CDR3 DNA sequence: TGTGCCAGCAGCCCGGGACTGGGGGCGAATAATTCACCCCTACACTTT.

Comment on this clonotype: Germline and junction disagree at one end, which may indicate a read error. The J gene is TRBJ2-5, the V gene TRBV11-2, with TRBD1 matching over 7 bases. The CDR3 extends over 13 amino acids. Germline V CDR1 and CDR2: SGHAT, FQNNGV. CDR3 in DNA: TGTGCCATCAGCTCTACAGGGGAAGAGACTCAACACTTC. As protein: CAISSTGEETQHF.

By its share, this clonotype is large. The rearrangement links TRBV20-1 to TRBJ2-1; 8 nucleotides line up with TRBD1. Germline V gene sequence: CDR1 DFQATT, CDR2 SNEGSKA (reference sequence). The CDR3 totals 12 residues. V was pared by 3 bases and J by 8 bases, with 3 bases of the junction left unmatched. CDR3 residues: CSARDRADEQFF. For the CDR3, the DNA is TGCAGTGCTAGGGACAGGGCCGATGAGCAGTTCTTC.